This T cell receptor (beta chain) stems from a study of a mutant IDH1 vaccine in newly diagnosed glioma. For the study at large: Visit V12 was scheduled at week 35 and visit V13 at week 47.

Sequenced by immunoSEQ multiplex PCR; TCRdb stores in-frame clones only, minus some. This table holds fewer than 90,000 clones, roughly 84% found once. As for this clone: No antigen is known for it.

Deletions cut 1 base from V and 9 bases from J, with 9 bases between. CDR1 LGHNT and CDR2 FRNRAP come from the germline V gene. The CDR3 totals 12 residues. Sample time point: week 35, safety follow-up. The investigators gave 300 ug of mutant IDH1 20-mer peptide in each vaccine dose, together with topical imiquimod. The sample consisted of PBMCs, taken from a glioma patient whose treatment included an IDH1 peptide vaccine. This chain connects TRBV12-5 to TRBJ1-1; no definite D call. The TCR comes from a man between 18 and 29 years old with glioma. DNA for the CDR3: TGTGCTAGTGGTTTGGAAAGGGTCCAAGCTTTCTTT. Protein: CASGLERVQAFF.